The 21 T cell receptor beta chains reported below all come from one sample, sequenced in a study of T cells in Graves' hyperthyroidism and ophthalmopathy. It was RNA transcripts that yielded the amplified TCR beta CDR3 regions. TCR CDR3 underwent first-round RT-PCR with the HTBI primer set. TCRdb ran MiXCR on the multiplex PCR reads and lists one entry per CDR3 protein. The sample shows around 300,000 distinct CDR3 sequences, roughly an eighth of them seen only once. The sequenced material came from blood. The receptors come from a middle-aged woman with Graves' ophthalmopathy.

This clonotype was counted a few times. CDR3 in amino acids: CASSPRGYSTEAFF. The CDR3, as DNA: TGTGCCAGCAGCCCACGGGGATACAGCACTGAAGCTTTCTTT. The chain combines TRBV14 with TRBJ1-1; D remains ambiguous. The V and J ends lost 4 bases and 4 bases respectively, with 13 bases between them. The CDR3 totals 14 residues. The V gene's germline CDR1 is SGHDN and CDR2 FVKESK.

The CDR3 region is CASRAGSNQPQHF. CDR3 in DNA: TGTGCCAGTAGGGCAGGTAGCAATCAGCCCCAGCATTTT. The V gene is TRBV19, the J gene TRBJ1-5; no clear D gene. There are 13 residues in the CDR3. Trimming took off 6 bases at V and 0 bases at J, with 6 bases between the two ends. CDR1 LNHDA and CDR2 SQIVND come from the germline V gene (reference sequence).

This clonotype occurred a few times. This chain uses TRBV18 with TRBJ2-3, with unresolved D. The length of the CDR3 is 15 residues. From germline, CDR1 is KGHSH and CDR2 LQKENI. V lost 3 bases to trimming and J lost 1 base, with 11 bases between them. The CDR3: CASSPLNSGTDTQYF. The CDR3 bases are TGTGCCAGCTCACCTTTGAACAGTGGCACAGATACGCAGTATTTT.

This clonotype was counted ten times or more. The J gene is TRBJ2-3, the V gene TRBV7-6; no definite D call. CDR3 length equals 15 residues. Trimming pared 1 base from V and 5 bases from J, leaving 13 bases between. Germline V gives CDR1 SGHVS, CDR2 FNYEAQ. The CDR3 region is CASSLVSGLRDTQYF. The CDR3 DNA reads as TGTGCCAGCAGCTTAGTCTCGGGTCTCCGAGATACGCAGTATTTT.

There are a few counts of this clonotype. The chain links TRBV19 to TRBJ2-7, with D possibly TRBD1 on 5 matching bases. CDR1 is LNHDA and CDR2 is SQIVND in the germline V gene (reference sequence). V was clipped by 2 bases and J by 1 base, with 12 bases between them. There are 15 residues in the CDR3. The CDR3 spells CASSIIWGHSYEQYF. The CDR3 DNA follows: TGTGCCAGTAGTATAATTTGGGGCCATTCCTACGAGCAGTACTTC.

This clonotype appeared many times. The CDR3 region has the DNA TGTGCCAGCATGCCCGGGACAGGGGTCCAAAGCTCCTACAATGAGCAGTTCTTC. Its translation: CASMPGTGVQSSYNEQFF. The V and J genes are TRBV12-3 or TRBV12-4 and TRBJ2-1, with 10 bases aligning to TRBD1. The CDR3 extends over 18 amino acids. J was trimmed by 0 bases and V by 7 bases; bases with no gene match: 12.

Many counts were recorded for this clonotype. This chain uses TRBV6-1 with TRBJ1-1; D is unresolved. The CDR3 runs 13 residues. V lost 0 bases, J lost 1 base, and 3 bases lay in between. Germline CDR1 reads MNHNS; CDR2 reads SASEGT. The CDR3 loop is CASSEAQNTEAFF. The CDR3 nucleotides read TGTGCCAGCAGTGAAGCTCAGAACACTGAAGCTTTCTTT.

This clonotype was recorded at least ten times. This chain uses TRBV10-3 with TRBJ1-2, with 8 bases that match TRBD1. The V gene end was trimmed by 3 bases and the J gene end by 2 bases; junction bases not matched to a gene: 11. In germline, CDR1 is ENHRY, CDR2 SYGVKD. There are 17 residues in the CDR3. Here the CDR3 reads CAISDPTGQEINYGYTF. CDR3 in DNA: TGTGCCATCAGTGACCCGACGGGACAGGAAATAAACTATGGCTACACCTTC.

This clonotype was recorded a few times. This sequence joins TRBV6-1 and TRBJ2-2, with D uncertain. The CDR3 has 13 residues. V lost 8 bases, J lost 4 bases, and 11 bases lay in between. The germline V gene has CDR1 MNHNS and CDR2 SASEGT. The CDR3 spells CASRLGGTGELFF. The CDR3 region has the DNA TGTGCCAGCCGTCTAGGTGGCACCGGGGAGCTGTTTTTT.

This clonotype was seen ten or more times. The chain joins TRBV20-1 to TRBJ2-3; the match to TRBD1 covers 7 bases. The CDR3 is made up of 14 amino acids. CDR1 is DFQATT, CDR2 SNEGSKA, per germline (reference sequence). The junction had 7 bases not matched to a gene; V was cut back by 5 bases and J by 2 bases. CDR3 sequence reads: CSASSRGPTDTQYF. The CDR3, as DNA: TGCAGTGCTTCCTCAAGGGGGCCCACAGATACGCAGTATTTT.

This clonotype was recorded many times. This sequence joins TRBV12-3 or TRBV12-4 and TRBJ1-2; tentatively, D is TRBD1 (5 bases). This CDR3 is built from 13 residues. The V gene lost 3 bases and the J gene lost 3 bases, with 8 bases spanning the gap. CDR3 loop: CASSFGTDYGYTF. CDR3 DNA: TGTGCCAGCAGTTTTGGGACGGACTATGGCTACACCTTC.

This clonotype was counted ten times or more. V and J are TRBV20-1 and TRBJ2-5; D remains unclear. The V gene's germline CDR1 is DFQATT and CDR2 SNEGSKA (reference sequence). Trimming took 0 bases from V and 2 from J, leaving 13 bases between them. This CDR3 is 15 amino acids long. The CDR3 region is CSARDPRWGQETQYF. DNA for the CDR3: TGCAGTGCTAGAGATCCGAGGTGGGGTCAAGAGACCCAGTACTTC.

Only a few counts were recorded for this clonotype. CDR3 DNA sequence: TGCAGTGCTAGTTTATCAGGGAGTGACAATTCACCCCTCCACTTT. Its protein is CSASLSGSDNSPLHF. The chain couples TRBV20-1 to TRBJ1-6, with D possibly TRBD1 on 5 matching bases. V gave up 3 bases and J gave up 7 bases, with 16 bases separating them. There are 15 residues in the CDR3. The V gene's germline CDR1 is DFQATT and CDR2 SNEGSKA (reference sequence).

This clonotype was observed a handful of times. Just one base apart from a much larger clone, this may be a read error. The V gene is TRBV12-3 or TRBV12-4, the J gene TRBJ2-5; either TRBD1 or TRBD2 may fit D (5 bases each). There are 15 residues in the CDR3. V was clipped by 5 bases and J by 4 bases, with 17 bases between them. This CDR3 reads CASSPWTRDGETQYF. CDR3 sequence (DNA): TGTGCCAGCAGTCCCTGGACCCGGGACGGAGAGACCCAGTACTTC.

As regards this clonotype: The junction and the germline gene differ at one end; a read error may be behind it. The rearrangement links TRBV24-1 to TRBJ2-1, with 9 nucleotides matching TRBD2. Germline lookup yields CDR1 KGHDR and CDR2 SFDVKD. The CDR3 covers 16 residues. CDR3 in DNA: TGTGCCACCAGTGAGAAAGGGACTAGCAGATACAATGATCAGTTCTTC. Its translation is CATSEKGTSRYNDQFF.

This clonotype has only a few counts. The CDR3 loop reads CASTRSGGTGRTDTQYF. In DNA, the CDR3 is TGTGCCAGTACCCGATCGGGGGGGACAGGGCGCACAGATACGCAGTATTTT. The chain uses TRBV19 and TRBJ2-3; the D gene is possibly TRBD1 (9 bases). Germline V gives CDR1 LNHDA, CDR2 SQIVND (reference sequence). The V gene lost 7 bases and the J gene lost 1 base, with 21 bases spanning the gap. The CDR3 runs to 17 residues.

The rearrangement uses TRBV6-5 and TRBJ1-2; D is uncertain. The CDR3 runs 14 residues. Trimming took 2 bases from V and 7 from J, leaving 14 bases between them. The germline V gene has CDR1 MNHEY and CDR2 SVGAGI. CDR3 protein: CASSYTEGLGGYTF. CDR3 coding DNA: TGTGCCAGCAGTTACACAGAAGGTTTGGGTGGCTACACCTTC.

This clonotype was detected many times. The chain recombines TRBV5-1 with TRBJ2-5; 11 bases fit TRBD2. The CDR3 is 17 residues long. Germline values: CDR1 SGHRS, CDR2 YFSETQ. V gave up 3 bases and J gave up 5 bases; unmatched junction bases: 12. The CDR3 coding sequence is TGCGCCAGCAGCTCCGGACTAGCGGGTCTAGGAGGGGAGACCCAGTACTTC. Its translation: CASSSGLAGLGGETQYF.

At least ten counts were recorded for this clonotype. The chain couples TRBV28 to TRBJ2-7; D gene uncertain. Germline V gene lookup returns CDR1 MDHEN and CDR2 SYDVKM. The length of the CDR3 is 13 residues. The germline V and J ends were trimmed by 10 bases and 0 bases, with 13 bases remaining between them. The CDR3 DNA reads TGTGCCACAACCGGGCGGACCTCCTACGAGCAGTACTTC. Translation: CATTGRTSYEQYF.

Many counts were recorded for this clonotype. The chain combines TRBV28 with TRBJ1-5; D gene unclear. The CDR3 runs 14 residues. The germline CDR1 and CDR2 sequences are MDHEN and SYDVKM. The ends were cut back, 3 bases at V and 11 bases at J, with 17 bases in the middle. The CDR3 coding sequence is TGTGCCAGCAGTTTTGACGGTCACCTCGGGACCCAGCATTTT. It is translated as CASSFDGHLGTQHF. Combining the CDR3 with reference TRBV28 and TRBJ1-5 gives the whole variable domain DVKVTQSSRYLVKRTGEKVFLECVQDMDHENMFWYRQDPGLGLRLIYFSYDVKMKEKGDIPEGYSVSREKKERFSLILESASTNQTSMYLCASSFDGHLGTQHFGDGTRLSIL.

This clonotype showed up many times. The gene calls are TRBV6-1 and TRBJ2-1; D is ambiguous. This CDR3 contains 12 residues. Looked up from germline, CDR1 is MNHNS and CDR2 is SASEGT. V shed 4 bases and J shed 5 bases, with 6 bases lying between them. CDR3 sequence reads: CASSVKDNEQFF. DNA for the CDR3: TGTGCCAGCAGTGTGAAGGACAATGAGCAGTTCTTC.